What follows describes a single T cell receptor beta chain. The data originate from a study of blood T cell repertoires in COVID-19. Sequencing was performed with immunoSEQ multiplex PCR; in TCRdb, only in-frame clones are kept and a portion is missing. The sample has roughly 200,000 clones, around 90% seen once; the top ten hold roughly 7.2%. The source material was PBMCs or T cells enriched from blood (not recorded which). The sequence was collected from a man aged 25-45 years in a cohort exposed to, infected with or recovered from COVID-19 (not recorded which).

Here the CDR3 DNA reads TGTGCCACCAGTGACGTCGGACAGGGCCCAGATACGCAGTATTTT. Protein: CATSDVGQGPDTQYF. The rearrangement joins TRBV24-1 to TRBJ2-3, with 8 bases that match TRBD1. The CDR3 contains 15 residues. V lost 4 bases and J lost 4; bases outside the gene matches: 6. Germline V gene data show CDR1 as KGHDR and CDR2 as SFDVKD.